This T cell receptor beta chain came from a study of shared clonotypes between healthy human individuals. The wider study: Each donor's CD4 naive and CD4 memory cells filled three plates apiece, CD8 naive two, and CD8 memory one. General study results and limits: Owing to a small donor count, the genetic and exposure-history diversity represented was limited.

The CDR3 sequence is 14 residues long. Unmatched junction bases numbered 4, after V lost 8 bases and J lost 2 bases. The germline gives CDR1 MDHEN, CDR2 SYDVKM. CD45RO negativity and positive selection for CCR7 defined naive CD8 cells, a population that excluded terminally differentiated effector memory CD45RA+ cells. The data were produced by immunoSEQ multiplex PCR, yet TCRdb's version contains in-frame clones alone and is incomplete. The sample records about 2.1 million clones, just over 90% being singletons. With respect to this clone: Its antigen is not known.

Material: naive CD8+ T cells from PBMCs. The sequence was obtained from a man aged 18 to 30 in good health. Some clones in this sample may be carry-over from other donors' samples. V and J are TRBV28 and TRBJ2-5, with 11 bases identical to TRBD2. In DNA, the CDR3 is TGTGCCAGCTCGGGACTAGCGGTACAAGAGACCCAGTACTTC. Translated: CASSGLAVQETQYF.